The 27 T cell receptor beta chains presented below share a single source sample, sequenced in a study of T-cell memory formation after mild COVID-19. TCRdb re-called the 5' RACE reads with MiXCR, one entry per CDR3 protein. The sample lists 150,000 to 200,000 distinct CDR3 sequences, 9.5% to 13% occurring once. Sequencing was carried out using PBMCs or a T cell subset sorted from them (not recorded which). These receptors all stem from a young man who had mild COVID-19 (a few samples of this study predate the infection). Cell type and time point are not known.

This clonotype was counted a few times. This sequence joins TRBV27 and TRBJ1-1; unclear D gene. Germline V CDR1 and CDR2: MNHEY, SMNVEV (reference sequence). The length of the CDR3 is 14 residues. Trimming shortened V by 8 bases and J by 9 bases, and 22 bases separated the two germline ends. In DNA, the CDR3 is TGTGCCAGCTTTGGTTTCGGAGGGCCAGGAAAAGCTTTCTTT. Protein: CASFGFGGPGKAFF.

This clonotype was observed a handful of times. The chain carries TRBV5-1 and TRBJ2-3, with D perhaps matching TRBD2 (5 bases). The CDR3 loop spans 14 amino acids. V lost 0 bases and J 4 bases, leaving 9 bases between the germline ends. Germline V lookup: CDR1 SGHRS, CDR2 YFSETQ. CDR3 region: CASSLGGDADTQYF. In nucleotides, the CDR3 is TGCGCCAGCAGCTTGGGGGGAGACGCAGATACGCAGTATTTT. Full variable domain (rest looked up from reference TRBV5-1 and TRBJ2-3): KAGVTQTPRYLIKTRGQQVTLSCSPISGHRSVSWYQQTPGQGLQFLFEYFSETQRNKGNFPGRFSGRQFSNSRSEMNVSTLELGDSALYLCASSLGGDADTQYFGPGTRLTVL.

The chain recombines TRBV24-1 with TRBJ2-3; D unclear. The CDR3 length is 14 residues. V was clipped by 2 bases and J by 0 bases, with 5 bases between them. CDR1 and CDR2 (germline): KGHDR, SFDVKD. The CDR3 region is CATSDSQSTDTQYF. The CDR3 DNA is TGTGCCACCAGTGATTCGCAAAGCACAGATACGCAGTATTTT.

V gene TRBV7-2 combines with J gene TRBJ2-7; D remains ambiguous. Trimming cost V 1 base and J 7 bases, with 8 bases left between them. This CDR3 has 12 residues. The germline V gene has CDR1 SGHTA and CDR2 FQGNSA. This chain's CDR3 is CASSLVLGEQYV. As DNA, the CDR3 is TGTGCCAGCAGCTTAGTACTGGGGGAGCAGTACGTC.

This clonotype was seen more than once but under ten times. This sequence joins TRBV7-6 and TRBJ2-1, with 15 bases aligning to TRBD2. The CDR3 runs 17 residues. The V and J ends lost 5 bases and 7 bases, in that order; junction bases with no gene match: 9. The germline V gene encodes CDR1 SGHVS and CDR2 FNYEAQ. The CDR3 spells CASSTYRGLAGGNEQFF. The CDR3 bases are TGTGCCAGCAGCACTTACCGGGGACTAGCGGGGGGTAATGAGCAGTTCTTC.

This chain links TRBV7-2 with TRBJ2-3; D call uncertain. Trimming took off 7 bases at V and 4 bases at J, with 15 bases between the two ends. CDR1 is SGHTA and CDR2 is FQGNSA in the germline V gene. The CDR3 extends over 14 amino acids. The CDR3 DNA is TGTGCCAGCATCAGAAGAGGCTCGCCAGATACGCAGTATTTT. This codes for CASIRRGSPDTQYF.

The rearrangement joins TRBV29-1 to TRBJ1-2; no clear D. Germline values: CDR1 SQVTM, CDR2 ANQGSEA. The CDR3 has 13 amino acids. The V end was cut by 5 bases, the J end by 6 bases, with 16 bases between. CDR3 nucleotide sequence: TGCAGCGTTAGTTGGCCCACGGGCGATGGCTACACCTTC. This encodes CSVSWPTGDGYTF.

This clonotype was seen a handful of times. V and J are TRBV20-1 and TRBJ2-1; 9 nucleotides agree with TRBD2. In germline, CDR1 is DFQATT, CDR2 SNEGSKA (reference sequence). Losses at the gene ends were 3 bases for V and 10 bases for J; bases not matched to a gene: 7. This CDR3 region has 13 residues. CDR3 sequence reads: CSARRGGRREQFF. The CDR3 DNA sequence: TGCAGTGCTAGGCGGGGGGGCCGGAGAGAGCAGTTCTTC.

This chain links TRBV5-1 with TRBJ2-7, with TRBD1 matching 9 bases. Losses at the gene ends were 4 bases for V and 3 bases for J; bases not matched to a gene: 11. There are 16 residues in the CDR3. CDR1 is SGHRS, CDR2 YFSETQ, per germline. Written as DNA, the CDR3 is TGCGCCAGCAGCCCCAAAGTGACAGGGGGAGGCTACGAGCAGTACTTC. As protein: CASSPKVTGGGYEQYF.

With regard to this clonotype: This may come from a read error, since a much larger clone is one base off. V is TRBV18 and J is TRBJ1-5; maybe TRBD1 (5 bases). Germline loops: CDR1 KGHSH, CDR2 LQKENI. The CDR3 is made up of 14 amino acids. V was shortened by 4 bases and J by 0 bases, with 7 bases between the two germline ends. The CDR3 DNA is TGTGCCAGCTCACACCAGGGTAGCAATCAGCCCCAGCATTTT. This translates into CASSHQGSNQPQHF.

The chain couples TRBV9 to TRBJ2-5; 13 nucleotides match TRBD2. CDR1 is SGDLS, CDR2 YYNGEE, per germline. The CDR3 totals 16 residues. Trimming removed 4 bases from V and 4 bases from J; junction bases left unmatched: 7. CDR3 sequence reads: CASSPRLAGGRETQYF. The DNA for the CDR3 is TGTGCCAGCAGCCCTCGACTAGCGGGGGGAAGAGAGACCCAGTACTTC.

This clonotype was picked up a small number of times. The chain combines TRBV24-1 with TRBJ2-1; D remains ambiguous. The germline V gene encodes CDR1 KGHDR and CDR2 SFDVKD. V lost 4 bases and J 5 bases, leaving 2 bases between the germline ends. The CDR3 contains 11 residues. The CDR3 loop is CATSDDNEQFF. CDR3 in DNA: TGTGCCACCAGTGACGACAATGAGCAGTTCTTC.

The rearrangement uses TRBV7-3 and TRBJ2-5; a weak D match, TRBD2 (6 bases). The V and J ends lost 3 bases and 7 bases respectively, with 9 bases between them. Germline CDR1 reads SGHTA; CDR2 reads FQGTGA. The CDR3 totals 12 residues. CDR3 region: CASSFPGGTQYF. CDR3 nucleotide sequence: TGTGCCAGCAGCTTCCCCGGGGGGACCCAGTACTTC.

The chain uses TRBV7-2 and TRBJ1-5, with a tentative D call TRBD1 (6 bases). V was trimmed by 5 bases and J by 8 bases, leaving 19 bases between them. Germline V lookup: CDR1 SGHTA, CDR2 FQGNSA. This CDR3 comprises 15 residues. DNA of the CDR3: TGTGCCAGCAGCCGGGGGGAGGGGCCAGGGGAGCCCCAGCATTTT. The encoded protein is CASSRGEGPGEPQHF.

V and J are TRBV29-1 and TRBJ1-1, with 7 bases aligning to TRBD1. The germline V gene has CDR1 SQVTM and CDR2 ANQGSEA. Unmatched junction bases numbered 11, after V lost 6 bases and J lost 4 bases. This CDR3 has 14 amino acids. CDR3 DNA sequence: TGCAGCGTACAACAGGGGCCAAGGAGCACTGAAGCTTTCTTT. Translated, it gives CSVQQGPRSTEAFF.

There are a few counts of this clonotype. This chain joins TRBV24-1 and TRBJ2-2; D might be TRBD1 (6 bases). V was trimmed by 2 bases and J by 5 bases, leaving 8 bases between them. From germline, CDR1 is KGHDR and CDR2 SFDVKD. The CDR3 totals 14 residues. CDR3 DNA: TGTGCCACCAGTGATTCCAGGGGAACCGGGGAGCTGTTTTTT. Its translation: CATSDSRGTGELFF.

This clonotype has only a few counts. The chain recombines TRBV4-1 with TRBJ2-7, with D perhaps TRBD1 (5 bases). Trimming removed 7 bases from V and 1 base from J, with 14 bases in between. The CDR3 has 14 amino acids. Germline V lookup: CDR1 MGHRA, CDR2 YSYEKL. The CDR3, as DNA: TGCGCCAGCAACTCAGATGGACAATCCTACGAGCAGTACTTC. It encodes CASNSDGQSYEQYF.

V usage is TRBV12-3 or TRBV12-4 and J usage is TRBJ2-5; D may be TRBD2 (6 bases). V was shortened by 1 base and J by 2 bases, with 11 bases between the two germline ends. The CDR3 sequence is 15 residues long. CDR3 in DNA: TGTGCCAGCAGTTTAGAGGGACTCCCACAAGAGACCCAGTACTTC. Protein product: CASSLEGLPQETQYF.

The genes are TRBV20-1 and TRBJ2-3; a weak D match, TRBD2 (6 bases). Germline V gene data show CDR1 as DFQATT and CDR2 as SNEGSKA (reference sequence). Trimming removed 7 bases at V and 3 bases at J, with 14 bases between. The CDR3 has 13 residues. The CDR3 is CSGDGGRTDTQYF. DNA of the CDR3: TGCAGTGGGGACGGGGGTCGGACAGATACGCAGTATTTT.

This clonotype was detected a few times. Germline and junction disagree at one end, which may indicate a read error. The chain carries TRBV15 and TRBJ1-5; a weak D match, TRBD1 (6 bases). The CDR3 loop spans 15 amino acids. Germline V gene sequence: CDR1 LNHNV, CDR2 YYDKDF (reference sequence). The CDR3 is CATSRDAGVSQPQHF. The DNA of the CDR3 is TGTGCCACAAGCAGAGATGCAGGGGTTAGTCAGCCCCAGCATTTT. Complete variable domain (other parts from reference TRBV15 and TRBJ1-5): DAMVIQNPRYQVTQFGKPVTLSCSQTLNHNVMYWYQQKSSQAPKLLFHYYDKDFNNEADTPDNFQSRRPNTSFCFLDIRSPGLGDTAMYLCATSRDAGVSQPQHFGDGTRLSIL.

The genes are TRBV7-3 and TRBJ2-7, with a weak D call TRBD2 (5 bases). The ends were cut back, 1 base at V and 7 bases at J, with 11 bases in the middle. Per the germline V gene, CDR1 is SGHTA and CDR2 is FQGTGA. This CDR3 is built from 13 residues. The CDR3 loop reads CASSLIRGSEQYF. Here the CDR3 DNA reads TGTGCCAGCAGCTTAATCCGGGGTAGTGAGCAGTACTTC.

This chain connects TRBV20-1 to TRBJ2-5; TRBD2 agrees at 9 bases. This CDR3 spans 15 amino acids. The trim removed 2 bases at V and 2 bases at J, leaving 6 bases unmatched. Germline CDR1 and CDR2: DFQATT and SNEGSKA (reference sequence). The CDR3 is CSARRSGGAQETQYF. CDR3 DNA: TGCAGTGCTAGACGTAGCGGGGGCGCACAAGAGACCCAGTACTTC.

V and J are TRBV5-1 and TRBJ2-1; 14 nucleotides align to TRBD2. The germline CDR1 and CDR2 sequences are SGHRS and YFSETQ. This CDR3 is 17 amino acids long. The ends lost 4 bases at V and 4 bases at J; junction bases unmatched: 7. CDR3: CASSGLAGGPIYNEQFF. The CDR3 nucleotides read TGCGCCAGCAGCGGACTAGCGGGGGGTCCAATTTACAATGAGCAGTTCTTC.

A few counts support this clonotype. This rearrangement joins TRBV7-2 to TRBJ2-5; D tentatively fits TRBD1 or TRBD2 (6 bases each). CDR3 length: 16 residues. V shed 3 bases and J shed 5 bases, with 19 bases lying between them. Germline assignment: CDR1 SGHTA and CDR2 FQGNSA. CDR3 region: CASSFHSTGGGETQYF. For the CDR3, the DNA is TGTGCCAGCAGCTTTCACTCGACAGGCGGAGGGGAGACCCAGTACTTC.

This clonotype is labeled medium-sized. The V and J genes are TRBV4-3 and TRBJ1-6; the D gene is possibly TRBD1 (5 bases). This CDR3 comprises 15 residues. V gave up 0 bases and J gave up 8 bases, with 11 bases separating them. CDR1 and CDR2 from the germline V gene are LGHNA and YSLEER. CDR3 nucleotide sequence: TGCGCCAGCAGCCAAGATCAGGGTAGGGATTCACCCCTCCACTTT. This codes for CASSQDQGRDSPLHF.

This clonotype was counted many times. The rearrangement joins TRBV7-9 to TRBJ2-1, with D perhaps assigned TRBD1 or TRBD2 (7 bases each). Germline CDR1 and CDR2: SEHNR and FQNEAQ (reference sequence). The CDR3 is made up of 15 amino acids. V lost 4 bases to trimming and J lost 6 bases, with 16 bases between them. The CDR3, as DNA: TGTGCCAGCAGCTCAGGGGGGGGAAGCCTCAATGAGCAGTTCTTC. Translation: CASSSGGGSLNEQFF. The full variable domain, in which reference TRBV7-9 and TRBJ2-1 provide the parts outside the CDR3, is DTGVSQNPRHKITKRGQNVTFRCDPISEHNRLYWYRQTLGQGPEFLTYFQNEAQLEKSRLLSDRFSAERPKGSFSTLEIQRTEQGDSAMYLCASSSGGGSLNEQFFGPGTRLTVL.

A few counts support this clonotype. The genes are TRBV5-1 and TRBJ2-7; 7 nucleotides agree with TRBD1. Germline V gene sequence: CDR1 SGHRS, CDR2 YFSETQ. The CDR3 runs to 15 residues. The ends lost 7 bases at V and 4 bases at J; junction bases unmatched: 14. CDR3 bases: TGCGCCAGCTCCTATCTATCCGGGACAGAATACGAGCAGTACTTC. Translation: CASSYLSGTEYEQYF. The entire variable domain, with the rest obtained from reference TRBV5-1 and TRBJ2-7, is as follows: KAGVTQTPRYLIKTRGQQVTLSCSPISGHRSVSWYQQTPGQGLQFLFEYFSETQRNKGNFPGRFSGRQFSNSRSEMNVSTLELGDSALYLCASSYLSGTEYEQYFGPGTRLTVT.